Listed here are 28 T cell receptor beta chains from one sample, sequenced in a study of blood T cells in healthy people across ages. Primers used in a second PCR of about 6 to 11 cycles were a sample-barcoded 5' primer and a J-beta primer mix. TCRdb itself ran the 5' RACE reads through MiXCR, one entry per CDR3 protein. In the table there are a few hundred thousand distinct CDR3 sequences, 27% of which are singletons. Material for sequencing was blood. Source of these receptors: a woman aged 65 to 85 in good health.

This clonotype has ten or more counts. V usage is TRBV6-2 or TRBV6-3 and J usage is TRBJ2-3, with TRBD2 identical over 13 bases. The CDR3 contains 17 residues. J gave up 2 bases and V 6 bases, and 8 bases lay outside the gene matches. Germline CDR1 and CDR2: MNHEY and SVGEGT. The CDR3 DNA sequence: TGTGCCAGCAGCTCCGGACTAGCGGGAGAGTTCACAGATACGCAGTATTTT. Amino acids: CASSSGLAGEFTDTQYF.

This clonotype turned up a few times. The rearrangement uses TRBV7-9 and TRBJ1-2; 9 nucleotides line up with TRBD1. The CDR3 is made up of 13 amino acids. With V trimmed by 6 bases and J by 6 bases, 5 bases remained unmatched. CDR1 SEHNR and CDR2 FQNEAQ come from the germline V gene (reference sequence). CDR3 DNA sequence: TGTGCCAGCAGAGACAGGGGGTCGGATGGCTACACCTTC. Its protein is CASRDRGSDGYTF.

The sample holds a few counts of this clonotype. CDR3 loop: CASGVPQFF. The CDR3 region has the DNA TGTGCCAGCGGAGTCCCCCAGTTCTTC. The V gene is TRBV7-2, the J gene TRBJ2-5; D not certain. TRBJ2-1 explains the end of the DNA better; the J call may be wrong. Germline-derived CDR1 and CDR2 are SGHTA and FQGNSA. The CDR3 totals 9 residues.

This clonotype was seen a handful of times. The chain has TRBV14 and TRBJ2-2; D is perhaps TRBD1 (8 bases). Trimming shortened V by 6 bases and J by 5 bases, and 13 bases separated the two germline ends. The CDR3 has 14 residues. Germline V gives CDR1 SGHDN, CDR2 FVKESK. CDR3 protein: CASSNRGGTGELFF. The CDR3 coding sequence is TGTGCCAGCAGTAACAGGGGGGGAACCGGGGAGCTGTTTTTT.

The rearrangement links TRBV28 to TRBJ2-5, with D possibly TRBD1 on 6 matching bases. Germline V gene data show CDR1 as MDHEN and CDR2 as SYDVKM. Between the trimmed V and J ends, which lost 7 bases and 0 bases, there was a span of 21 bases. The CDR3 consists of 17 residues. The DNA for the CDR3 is TGTGCCAGCACGCGACAGGCCCCTTCGCTGTACCAAGAGACCCAGTACTTC. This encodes CASTRQAPSLYQETQYF.

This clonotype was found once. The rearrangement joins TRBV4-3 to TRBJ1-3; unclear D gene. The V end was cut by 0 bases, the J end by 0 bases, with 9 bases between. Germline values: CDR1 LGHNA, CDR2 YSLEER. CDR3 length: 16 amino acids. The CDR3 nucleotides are TGCGCCAGCAGCCAAGATTGGTCTAACTCTGGAAACACCATATATTTT. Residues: CASSQDWSNSGNTIYF.

The CDR3 DNA follows: TGTGCCAGCAGTTACTCGTCGGCCATAGCCAAAAACATTCAGTACTTC. Its translation is CASSYSSAIAKNIQYF. V gene TRBV6-2 or TRBV6-3 combines with J gene TRBJ2-4; unclear D gene. Germline CDR1 and CDR2: MNHEY and SVGEGT. V was pared by 0 bases and J by 0 bases, with 9 bases between. This CDR3 contains 16 residues.

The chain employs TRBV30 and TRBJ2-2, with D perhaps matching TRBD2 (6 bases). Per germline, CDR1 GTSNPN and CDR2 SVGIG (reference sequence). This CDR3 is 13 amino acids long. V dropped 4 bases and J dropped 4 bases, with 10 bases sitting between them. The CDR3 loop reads CAWIRGGTGELFF. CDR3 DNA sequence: TGTGCCTGGATCCGGGGAGGCACCGGGGAGCTGTTTTTT.

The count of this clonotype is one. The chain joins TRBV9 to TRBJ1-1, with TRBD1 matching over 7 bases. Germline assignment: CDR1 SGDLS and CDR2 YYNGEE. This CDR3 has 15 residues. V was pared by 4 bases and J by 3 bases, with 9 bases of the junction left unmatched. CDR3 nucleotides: TGTGCCAGCAGCCCGCTGACAGGGCGGGACACTGAAGCTTTCTTT. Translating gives CASSPLTGRDTEAFF.

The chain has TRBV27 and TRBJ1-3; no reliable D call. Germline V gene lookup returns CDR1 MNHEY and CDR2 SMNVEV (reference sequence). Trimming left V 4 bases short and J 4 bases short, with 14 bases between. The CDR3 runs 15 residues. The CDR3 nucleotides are TGTGCCAGCAGTTCAACTAACGCTCGCGGAAACACCATATATTTT. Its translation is CASSSTNARGNTIYF.

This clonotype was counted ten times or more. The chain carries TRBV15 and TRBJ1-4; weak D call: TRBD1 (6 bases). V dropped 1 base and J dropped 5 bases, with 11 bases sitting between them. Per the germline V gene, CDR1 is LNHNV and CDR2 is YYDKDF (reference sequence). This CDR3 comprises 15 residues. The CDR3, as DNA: TGTGCCACCAGCAGAGCCGGGACACCCAATGAAAAACTGTTTTTT. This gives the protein CATSRAGTPNEKLFF.

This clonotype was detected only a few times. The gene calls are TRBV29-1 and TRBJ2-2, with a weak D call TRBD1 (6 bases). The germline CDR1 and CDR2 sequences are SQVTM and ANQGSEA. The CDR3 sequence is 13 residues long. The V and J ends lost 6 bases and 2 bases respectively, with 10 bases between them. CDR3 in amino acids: CSVGALNTGELFF. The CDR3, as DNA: TGCAGCGTGGGGGCCCTTAACACCGGGGAGCTGTTTTTT.

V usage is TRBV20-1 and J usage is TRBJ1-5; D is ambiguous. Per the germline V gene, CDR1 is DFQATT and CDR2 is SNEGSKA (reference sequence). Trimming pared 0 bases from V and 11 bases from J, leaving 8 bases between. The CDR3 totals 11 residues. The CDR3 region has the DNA TGCAGTGCTAGAGACGTCCGAGCCCAGCATTTT. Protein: CSARDVRAQHF.

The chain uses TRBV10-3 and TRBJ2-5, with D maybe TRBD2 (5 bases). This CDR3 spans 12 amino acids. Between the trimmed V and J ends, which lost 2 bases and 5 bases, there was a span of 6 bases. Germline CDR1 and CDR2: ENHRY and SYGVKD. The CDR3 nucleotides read TGTGCCATCAGTGAGCCGGGGGAGACCCAGTACTTC. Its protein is CAISEPGETQYF.

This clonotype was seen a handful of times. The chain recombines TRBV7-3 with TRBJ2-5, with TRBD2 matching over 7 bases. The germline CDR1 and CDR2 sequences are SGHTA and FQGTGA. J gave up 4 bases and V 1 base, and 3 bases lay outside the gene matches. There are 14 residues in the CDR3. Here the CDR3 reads CASSLSGSSETQYF. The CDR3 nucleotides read TGTGCCAGCAGCTTAAGCGGGAGTTCAGAGACCCAGTACTTC.

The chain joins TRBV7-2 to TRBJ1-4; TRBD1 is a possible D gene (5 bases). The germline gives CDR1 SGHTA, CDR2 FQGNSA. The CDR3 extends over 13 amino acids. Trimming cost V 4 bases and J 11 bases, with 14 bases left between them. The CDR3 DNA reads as TGTGCCAGCAGCTCCAGCAGTGGGGGGAAACTGTTTTTT. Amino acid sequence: CASSSSSGGKLFF.

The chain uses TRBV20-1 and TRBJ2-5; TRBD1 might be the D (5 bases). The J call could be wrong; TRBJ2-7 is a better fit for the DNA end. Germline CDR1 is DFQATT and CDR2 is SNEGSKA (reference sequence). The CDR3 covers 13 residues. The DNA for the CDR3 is TGCAGTGCTAGAGGACAGTTTCCCTACGAGCAGTACTTC. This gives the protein CSARGQFPYEQYF.

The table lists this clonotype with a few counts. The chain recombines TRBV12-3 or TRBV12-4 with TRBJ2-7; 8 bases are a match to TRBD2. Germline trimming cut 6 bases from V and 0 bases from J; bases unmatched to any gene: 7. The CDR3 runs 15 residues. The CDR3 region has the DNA TGTGCCAGCAGCCTAACGAGCGGGAGCTCCTACGAGCAGTACTTC. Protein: CASSLTSGSSYEQYF.

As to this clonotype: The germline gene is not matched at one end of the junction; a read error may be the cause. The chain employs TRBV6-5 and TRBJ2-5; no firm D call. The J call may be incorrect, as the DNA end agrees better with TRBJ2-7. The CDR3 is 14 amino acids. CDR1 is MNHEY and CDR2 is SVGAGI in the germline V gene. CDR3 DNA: TGTGCCGGCAGTTACTCCCCCGGCCCCAACGAGCAGTACTTC. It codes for CAGSYSPGPNEQYF.

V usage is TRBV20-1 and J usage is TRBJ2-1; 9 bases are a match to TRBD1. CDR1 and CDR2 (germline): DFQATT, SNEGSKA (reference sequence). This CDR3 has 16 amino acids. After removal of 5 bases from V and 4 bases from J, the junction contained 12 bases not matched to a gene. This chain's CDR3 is CSADTGGTGIYNEQFF. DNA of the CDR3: TGCAGTGCTGACACCGGTGGGACAGGGATTTACAATGAGCAGTTCTTC.

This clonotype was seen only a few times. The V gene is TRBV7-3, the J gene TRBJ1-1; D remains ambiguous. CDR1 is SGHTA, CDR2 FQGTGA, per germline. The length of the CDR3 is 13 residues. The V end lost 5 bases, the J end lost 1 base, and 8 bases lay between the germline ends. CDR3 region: CASSERENTEAFF. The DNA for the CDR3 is TGTGCCAGCAGCGAAAGGGAGAACACTGAAGCTTTCTTT.

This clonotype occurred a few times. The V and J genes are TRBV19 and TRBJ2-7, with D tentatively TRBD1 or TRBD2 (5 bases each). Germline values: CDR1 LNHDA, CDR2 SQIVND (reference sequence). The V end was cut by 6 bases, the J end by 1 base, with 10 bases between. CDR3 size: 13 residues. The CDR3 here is CASSLGTSYEQYF. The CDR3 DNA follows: TGTGCCAGTAGCCTAGGGACGTCCTACGAGCAGTACTTC.

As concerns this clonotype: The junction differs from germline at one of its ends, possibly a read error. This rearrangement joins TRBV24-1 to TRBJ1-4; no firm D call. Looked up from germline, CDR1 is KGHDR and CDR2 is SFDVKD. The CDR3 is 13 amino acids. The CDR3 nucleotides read TGCGCCACCAGTGCCGCAGGAGAGACACGCCTGTTTTTT. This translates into CATSAAGETRLFF.

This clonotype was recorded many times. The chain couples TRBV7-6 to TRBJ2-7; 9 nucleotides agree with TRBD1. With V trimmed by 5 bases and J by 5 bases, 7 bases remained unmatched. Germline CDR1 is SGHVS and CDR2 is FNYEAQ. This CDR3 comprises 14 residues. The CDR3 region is CASSPKTGGNEQYF. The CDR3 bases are TGTGCCAGCAGCCCAAAGACAGGGGGAAACGAGCAGTACTTC. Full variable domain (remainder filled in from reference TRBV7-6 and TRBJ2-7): GAGVSQSPRYKVTKRGQDVALRCDPISGHVSLYWYRQALGQGPEFLTYFNYEAQQDKSGLPNDRFSAERPEGSISTLTIQRTEQRDSAMYRCASSPKTGGNEQYFGPGTRLTVT.

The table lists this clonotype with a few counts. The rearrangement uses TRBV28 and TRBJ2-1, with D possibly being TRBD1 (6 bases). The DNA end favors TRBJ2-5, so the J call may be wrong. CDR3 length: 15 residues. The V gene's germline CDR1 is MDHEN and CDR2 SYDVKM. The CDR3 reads CASSSPLRGSETQYF. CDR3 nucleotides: TGTGCCAGCAGTTCGCCCCTCAGGGGTTCGGAGACCCAGTACTTC.

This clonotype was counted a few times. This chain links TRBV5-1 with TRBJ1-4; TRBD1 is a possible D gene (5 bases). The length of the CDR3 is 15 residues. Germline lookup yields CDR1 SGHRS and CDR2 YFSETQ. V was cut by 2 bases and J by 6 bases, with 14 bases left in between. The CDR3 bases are TGCGCCAGCAGCTTCAGGGACCCGAGGGATGAAAAACTGTTTTTT. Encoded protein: CASSFRDPRDEKLFF.

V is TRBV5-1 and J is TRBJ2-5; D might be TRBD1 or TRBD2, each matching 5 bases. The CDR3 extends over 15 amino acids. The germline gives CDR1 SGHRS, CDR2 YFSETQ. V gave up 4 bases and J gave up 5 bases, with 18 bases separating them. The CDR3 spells CASSPAAGPGETQYF. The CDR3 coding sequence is TGCGCCAGCAGCCCGGCGGCGGGCCCAGGGGAGACCCAGTACTTC. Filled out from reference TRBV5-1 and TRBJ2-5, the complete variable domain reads KAGVTQTPRYLIKTRGQQVTLSCSPISGHRSVSWYQQTPGQGLQFLFEYFSETQRNKGNFPGRFSGRQFSNSRSEMNVSTLELGDSALYLCASSPAAGPGETQYFGPGTRLLVL.

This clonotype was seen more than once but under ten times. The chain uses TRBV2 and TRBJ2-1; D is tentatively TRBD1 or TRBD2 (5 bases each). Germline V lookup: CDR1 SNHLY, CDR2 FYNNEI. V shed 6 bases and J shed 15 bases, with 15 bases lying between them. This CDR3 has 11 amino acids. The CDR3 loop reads CASRVMGTTFF. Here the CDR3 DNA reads TGTGCCAGCAGGGTAATGGGGACGACGTTCTTC.